This record concerns one TCR beta chain sequence. Its antigen remains unidentified. Sequencing was performed with immunoSEQ multiplex PCR; in TCRdb, only in-frame clones are kept and a portion is missing. The sample contains approximately 50,000 clones, approximately 86% of which appear only once. These data are taken from a study of T cell responses to AZD1222 COVID-19 vaccine. Broader study findings: Spike was spanned by vaccine-associated CD4 TCRs, which were dominant at 160-218 and 743-854. Baseline serostatus was positive in only six or seven AZD1222 recipients.

Trimming took off 2 bases at V and 4 bases at J, with 8 bases between the two ends. Germline V lookup: CDR1 SEHNR, CDR2 FQNEAQ (reference sequence). The CDR3 covers 13 residues. This specimen was peripheral blood, taken 28 days after the second AZD1222 dose. The chain couples TRBV7-9 to TRBJ2-5; weak D call: TRBD1 (5 bases). The clonotype was recovered from an adult who received the AZD1222 COVID-19 vaccine. The CDR3 reads CASSLLDIETQYF. CDR3 sequence (DNA): TGTGCCAGCAGCTTATTGGACATAGAGACCCAGTACTTC.